This is a list of T cell receptor beta chains from one sample in a study of T cell responses to AZD1222 COVID-19 vaccine. TCRdb's table, derived via immunoSEQ multiplex PCR, lists solely in-frame clones and lacks some. The sample lists some 110,000 clones, about 86% seen once, with roughly a sixth in the top ten. Specimen: peripheral blood, collected 28 days after the second AZD1222 dose. The receptors were sampled from an adult who received the AZD1222 COVID-19 vaccine. CDR3s include the opening cysteine and the closing phenylalanine or tryptophan. D genes are given only for firm matches. For some rows the clone size is stated as once, few or many, or as a class when expanded; others skip it.

d_call | j_call | clone_size | cdr3_length | v_call | cdr3_aa | cdr3_nt
. | TRBJ2-7 | . | 14 | TRBV5-1 | CASSLVGGSYEQYF | TGCGCCAGCAGCTTGGTTGGCGGATCCTACGAGCAGTACTTC
TRBD2 | TRBJ2-3 | . | 14 | TRBV5-1 | CASSPTSGFFTQYF | TGCGCCAGCAGCCCGACTAGCGGGTTTTTTACGCAGTATTTT
. | TRBJ2-1 | . | 13 | TRBV7-2 | CASSFPSTNEQFF | TGTGCCAGCAGCTTCCCTAGCACCAATGAGCAGTTCTTC
. | TRBJ1-1 | once | 14 | TRBV6-5 | CASSYRTANTEAFF | TGTGCCAGCAGTTACCGGACAGCGAACACTGAAGCTTTCTTT
TRBD1 | TRBJ2-7 | . | 15 | TRBV5-1 | CASSLSGTGDYEQYF | TGCGCCAGCAGCTTGTCAGGGACAGGGGACTACGAGCAGTACTTC
TRBD1 | TRBJ2-2 | . | 16 | TRBV6-2/TRBV6-3 | CASSPGQAANTGELFF | TGTGCCAGCAGTCCGGGACAGGCTGCGAACACCGGGGAGCTGTTTTTT
TRBD2 | TRBJ2-4 | . | 17 | TRBV10-3 | CAISEREGPLAKNIQYF | TGTGCCATCAGTGAGAGGGAGGGGCCTCTAGCCAAAAACATTCAGTACTTC
. | TRBJ2-7 | few | 13 | TRBV12-3/TRBV12-4 | CASSWGGAYEQYF | TGTGCCAGCAGTTGGGGCGGAGCCTACGAGCAGTACTTC
. | TRBJ1-1 | . | 13 | TRBV4-1 | CASSQGYPTEAFF | TGCGCCAGCAGCCAAGGCTATCCGACTGAAGCTTTCTTT
. | TRBJ2-5 | few | 15 | TRBV19 | CASSISGSRGETQYF | TGTGCCAGTAGTATTTCCGGCAGCCGGGGGGAGACCCAGTACTTC
. | TRBJ1-1 | . | 16 | TRBV5-5 | CASSRQAVGQNTEAFF | TGTGCCAGCAGCCGTCAAGCCGTCGGACAGAACACTGAAGCTTTCTTT
. | TRBJ1-2 | . | 12 | TRBV4-3 | CASSQDAYGYTF | TGCGCCAGCAGCCAAGACGCCTATGGCTACACCTTC
TRBD2 | TRBJ2-1 | . | 17 | TRBV10-1 | CASSDRSGRGLYNEQFF | TGCGCCAGCAGTGACCGAAGCGGGAGGGGTCTCTACAATGAGCAGTTCTTC
. | TRBJ2-7 | . | 15 | TRBV10-3 | CAISEEGRGGDEQYF | TGTGCCATCAGTGAGGAGGGCAGGGGGGGCGACGAGCAGTACTTC
TRBD1 | TRBJ1-2 | once | 14 | TRBV2 | CASSSDREGYGYTF | TGTGCCAGCAGTTCGGACAGGGAAGGGTATGGCTACACCTTC
. | TRBJ2-7 | . | 14 | TRBV5-8 | CASSLGGLVYEQYF | TGTGCCAGCAGCTTGGGAGGGCTCGTTTACGAGCAGTACTTC
. | TRBJ1-1 | . | 13 | TRBV6-5 | CASSSPGPEPAFF | TGTGCCAGCAGTTCCCCGGGCCCCGAGCCAGCTTTCTTT
. | TRBJ1-5 | . | 13 | TRBV7-2 | CASSLEVRQPQHF | TGTGCCAGCAGCTTGGAAGTTCGGCAGCCCCAGCATTTT
TRBD1 | TRBJ1-1 | . | 13 | TRBV29-1 | CSVEETGGTEAFF | TGCAGCGTTGAAGAAACAGGGGGCACTGAAGCTTTCTTT
TRBD1 | TRBJ1-5 | . | 15 | TRBV30 | CAWGTGENSNQPQHF | TGTGCCTGGGGCACAGGGGAAAATAGCAATCAGCCCCAGCATTTT
TRBD2 | TRBJ2-1 | . | 17 | TRBV2 | CASSERGGGVSYNEQFF | TGTGCCAGCAGTGAGAGAGGCGGGGGGGTCTCCTACAATGAGCAGTTCTTC
. | TRBJ2-3 | once | 17 | TRBV5-4 | CASSILRQRAPTDTQYF | TGTGCCAGCAGCATATTACGACAGAGGGCTCCCACAGATACGCAGTATTTT
. | TRBJ1-2 | . | 12 | TRBV6-5 | CASSYVGGGYTF | TGTGCCAGCAGTTACGTCGGCGGTGGCTACACCTTC
. | TRBJ1-6 | . | 12 | TRBV4-3 | CASSQGNSPLHF | TGCGCCAGCAGCCAGGGAAATTCACCCCTCCACTTT
TRBD2 | TRBJ2-5 | many | 18 | TRBV7-6 | CASSPVPGLAGHQETQYF | TGTGCCAGCAGCCCGGTCCCGGGACTAGCGGGGCATCAAGAGACCCAGTACTTC
. | TRBJ2-3 | . | 13 | TRBV3-1/TRBV3-2 | CASNLGGSDTQYF | TGTGCCAGCAACCTAGGGGGATCCGATACGCAGTATTTT
TRBD1 | TRBJ2-1 | . | 15 | TRBV9 | CASTSGGTGDNEQFF | TGTGCCAGCACCAGTGGGGGGACAGGGGACAATGAGCAGTTCTTC
. | TRBJ1-2 | . | 15 | TRBV9 | CASSAGLGRDYGYTF | TGTGCCAGCAGCGCCGGGCTCGGGCGGGACTATGGCTACACCTTC
. | TRBJ1-5 | . | 16 | TRBV6-6 | CASSYSIGTDDQPQHF | TGTGCCAGCAGTTACTCGATAGGTACAGACGATCAGCCCCAGCATTTT
TRBD1 | TRBJ2-1 | . | 16 | TRBV7-2 | CASSLVGTGIWDEQFF | TGTGCCAGCAGCTTAGTAGGGACAGGGATTTGGGATGAGCAGTTCTTC
. | TRBJ2-5 | . | 15 | TRBV6-6 | CASSALIQGQETQYF | TGTGCCAGCAGCGCTTTAATACAGGGACAAGAGACCCAGTACTTC
. | TRBJ2-1 | . | 15 | TRBV2 | CASRELLGRDNEQFF | TGTGCCAGCAGAGAGTTGCTAGGGAGAGACAATGAGCAGTTCTTC
TRBD1 | TRBJ2-3 | . | 15 | TRBV4-1 | CASSQERAGGDTQYF | TGCGCCAGCAGCCAAGAACGCGCAGGGGGAGATACGCAGTATTTT
. | TRBJ1-6 | few | 11 | TRBV19 | CASTSISPLHF | TGTGCCAGTACATCCATTTCCCCCCTCCACTTT
. | TRBJ1-2 | . | 15 | TRBV4-3 | CASSQDGASNYGYTF | TGCGCCAGCAGCCAAGATGGAGCCTCTAACTATGGCTACACCTTC
TRBD1 | TRBJ1-2 | . | 15 | TRBV19 | CASSPDRGINYGYTF | TGTGCCAGTAGTCCGGACAGGGGAATCAACTATGGCTACACCTTC
. | TRBJ1-1 | . | 13 | TRBV6-5 | CATGHRMNTEAFF | TGTGCCACCGGACACCGCATGAACACTGAAGCTTTCTTT
. | TRBJ1-4 | . | 14 | TRBV7-6 | CASSSRVANEKLFF | TGTGCCAGCAGCTCCAGGGTGGCTAATGAAAAACTGTTTTTT
. | TRBJ1-2 | . | 12 | TRBV29-1 | CSVGEQGLGYTF | TGCAGCGTAGGAGAACAGGGTCTTGGCTACACCTTC
TRBD2 | TRBJ2-1 | . | 15 | TRBV10-3 | CAISAHSGGFDEQFF | TGTGCCATCAGTGCACATAGCGGGGGCTTTGATGAGCAGTTCTTC
. | TRBJ1-2 | . | 16 | TRBV4-3 | CASSQAATGARYGYTF | TGCGCCAGCAGCCAAGCCGCAACGGGGGCCCGGTATGGCTACACCTTC
TRBD1 | TRBJ2-5 | . | 15 | TRBV18 | CASSPPRTGRETQYF | TGTGCCAGCTCACCACCACGGACAGGGCGGGAGACCCAGTACTTC
TRBD1 | TRBJ1-4 | once | 15 | TRBV4-1 | CASSLTGGSGEKLFF | TGCGCCAGCAGCCTCACAGGGGGTTCGGGTGAAAAACTGTTTTTT
TRBD2 | TRBJ2-2 | . | 19 | TRBV7-2 | CASSPGWLAGEVDTGELFF | TGTGCCAGCAGCCCCGGATGGCTAGCGGGGGAGGTTGACACCGGGGAGCTGTTTTTT
. | TRBJ1-2 | . | 13 | TRBV3-1/TRBV3-2 | CASSQGGGLGYTF | TGTGCCAGCAGCCAAGGAGGGGGGCTGGGCTACACCTTC
TRBD2 | TRBJ2-4 | . | 16 | TRBV18 | CASSPTTSGQRGIQYF | TGTGCCAGCTCACCCACGACTAGCGGGCAGCGGGGCATTCAGTACTTC
. | TRBJ2-5 | . | 14 | TRBV7-2 | CASSLGGQQETQYF | TGTGCCAGCAGCTTAGGGGGGCAGCAAGAGACCCAGTACTTC
. | TRBJ2-5 | . | 12 | TRBV7-9 | CASSLSSETQYF | TGTGCCAGCAGCTTATCTAGTGAGACCCAGTACTTC
TRBD1 | TRBJ1-1 | . | 16 | TRBV9 | CASSGRDRDMNTEAFF | TGTGCCAGCAGCGGCCGGGACAGGGACATGAACACTGAAGCTTTCTTT
. | TRBJ2-1 | . | 13 | TRBV10-3 | CAITPPGSDEQFF | TGTGCCATCACCCCCCCTGGGAGTGATGAGCAGTTCTTC
. | TRBJ1-3 | . | 15 | TRBV5-4 | CASTPGRGPGNTIYF | TGTGCCAGCACCCCTGGAAGGGGTCCGGGAAACACCATATATTTT
. | TRBJ1-1 | . | 15 | TRBV5-4 | CASSLQGFPNTEAFF | TGTGCCAGCAGCTTGCAGGGTTTTCCGAACACTGAAGCTTTCTTT
. | TRBJ2-2 | . | 15 | TRBV3-1/TRBV3-2 | CASSQIQGNTGELFF | TGTGCCAGCAGCCAAATACAGGGGAACACCGGGGAGCTGTTTTTT